The clone carrying this T cell receptor (beta chain) was counted ten times or more. TCRdb processed the reads anew with MiXCR; each CDR3 protein has one entry. The sample holds almost 550,000 distinct CDR3 sequences, 16% seen once. This sample is part of a study of T cell repertoires in cytomegalovirus infection. The ends were cut back, 5 bases at V and 3 bases at J, with 17 bases in the middle. The CDR3 contains 16 residues. From germline, CDR1 is SEHNR and CDR2 FQNEAQ (reference sequence). The material sequenced was CD8+ T cells from PBMCs. This receptor was taken from a human donor in good health (CMV status not recorded). Some clones in this sample may be carry-over from other donors' samples. This chain links TRBV7-9 with TRBJ2-1; D may match TRBD1 or TRBD2 (5 bases each). The CDR3 DNA reads as TGTGCCAGCAGCCGCGGTGGGGGACCATACTACAATGAGCAGTTCTTC. This gives the protein CASSRGGGPYYNEQFF.